The 28 T cell receptor beta chains below all came from one sample that was sequenced in a study of blood T cell repertoires in COVID-19. The repertoire was sequenced with immunoSEQ multiplex PCR; TCRdb's copy has only in-frame clones and lacks some. This sample has some 400,000 clones, with around 87% found just once. Material: PBMCs or T cells enriched from blood (not recorded which). Receptors were obtained from a man aged 25 to 40 who had recovered from COVID-19.

The J gene is TRBJ1-1, the V gene TRBV30; the D gene is possibly TRBD1 (5 bases). Germline V gives CDR1 GTSNPN, CDR2 SVGIG (reference sequence). V was trimmed by 7 bases and J by 5 bases, leaving 14 bases between them. The CDR3 spans 12 residues. CDR3 in DNA: TGTGCCTCGGGACTTCCGCGGACTGAAGCTTTCTTT. Translated: CASGLPRTEAFF.

V is TRBV7-3 and J is TRBJ2-2; 9 positions agree with TRBD2. After removal of 5 bases from V and 7 bases from J, the junction contained 8 bases not matched to a gene. This CDR3 spans 15 amino acids. The V gene's germline CDR1 is SGHTA and CDR2 FQGTGA. The CDR3 coding sequence is TGTGCCAGCAGCGAAGGGACTAGCCTCGGCGGGGAGCTGTTTTTT. Its translation: CASSEGTSLGGELFF.

This clone was seen a few times. The chain joins TRBV2 to TRBJ1-5; D gene ambiguous. The CDR3 is made up of 16 amino acids. The ends were cut back, 1 base at V and 5 bases at J, with 15 bases in the middle. Germline CDR1 and CDR2: SNHLY and FYNNEI. The CDR3 DNA reads TGTGCCAGCAGTGAAGGGTCACAGTGGATCGATCAGCCCCAGCATTTT. Amino acid sequence: CASSEGSQWIDQPQHF.

The chain recombines TRBV5-1 with TRBJ2-5; maybe TRBD1 (5 bases). Trimming took off 4 bases at V and 5 bases at J, with 21 bases between the two ends. CDR1 is SGHRS and CDR2 is YFSETQ in the germline V gene. The CDR3 spans 16 residues. CDR3 amino acids: CASSPEATVKAETQYF. In nucleotides, the CDR3 is TGCGCCAGCAGCCCGGAAGCGACAGTAAAAGCGGAGACCCAGTACTTC.

The CDR3: CASSVGAGIHNEQFF. The CDR3 DNA reads as TGTGCCAGCAGCGTAGGAGCAGGGATCCACAATGAGCAGTTCTTC. The V and J genes are TRBV9 and TRBJ2-1; D is perhaps TRBD1 (5 bases). This CDR3 has 15 amino acids. V lost 0 bases and J lost 5, with 12 bases in between. In germline, CDR1 is SGDLS, CDR2 YYNGEE.

The CDR3 loop is CASSYSSARGQPQHF. The CDR3 nucleotides read TGTGCCAGCAGTTACTCGTCCGCAAGGGGCCAGCCCCAGCATTTT. The chain joins TRBV6-5 to TRBJ1-5; possibly TRBD1 for D (5 bases). This CDR3 contains 15 residues. Trimming left V 0 bases short and J 7 bases short, with 13 bases between. Germline CDR1 MNHEY, CDR2 SVGAGI.

Of note for this clone: Other DNA sequences in this specimen translate into the identical CDR3. The chain is built from TRBV5-1 and TRBJ1-3, with D unresolved. The germline CDR1 and CDR2 sequences are SGHRS and YFSETQ. The CDR3 covers 13 residues. V dropped 0 bases and J dropped 4 bases, with 5 bases sitting between them. In nucleotides, the CDR3 is TGCGCCAGCAGCTTGGGGGCCGGAAACACCATATATTTT. It encodes CASSLGAGNTIYF.

V and J are TRBV4-1 and TRBJ2-1, with 10 nucleotides matching TRBD2. The germline CDR1 and CDR2 sequences are MGHRA and YSYEKL. CDR3 length: 19 residues. The junction had 13 bases not matched to a gene; V was cut back by 0 bases and J by 5 bases. The CDR3 loop reads CASSQDRGFLAGDHNEQFF. The CDR3 region has the DNA TGCGCCAGCAGCCAAGATAGGGGGTTCCTAGCGGGGGACCACAATGAGCAGTTCTTC.

The chain recombines TRBV5-1 with TRBJ2-5; 8 positions agree with TRBD1. CDR3 size: 14 residues. Germline CDR1 is SGHRS and CDR2 is YFSETQ. With V trimmed by 2 bases and J by 3 bases, 3 bases remained unmatched. DNA for the CDR3: TGCGCCAGCAGCTTACAGGGGGATGAAGAGACCCAGTACTTC. Its protein product is CASSLQGDEETQYF.

This chain links TRBV6-4 with TRBJ2-7; D not certain. The CDR3 length is 11 residues. The germline CDR1 and CDR2 sequences are MRHNA and SNTAGT. Trimming stripped 5 bases from V and 4 bases from J, with 6 bases between. The CDR3: CASSNGYEQYF. Written as DNA, the CDR3 is TGTGCCAGCAGTAACGGGTACGAGCAGTACTTC.

The rearrangement links TRBV5-1 to TRBJ2-7; 7 bases are a match to TRBD1. The germline V gene encodes CDR1 SGHRS and CDR2 YFSETQ. The ends lost 4 bases at V and 4 bases at J; junction bases unmatched: 14. The CDR3 runs to 16 residues. DNA of the CDR3: TGCGCCAGCAGCCCCACCGGGACAGAAGGATTTTACGAGCAGTACTTC. Translating it yields CASSPTGTEGFYEQYF.

This clone was counted a few times. V and J are TRBV2 and TRBJ1-1, with D hard to call. Germline CDR1 SNHLY, CDR2 FYNNEI. The CDR3 runs to 14 residues. V was pared by 3 bases and J by 1 base, with 9 bases between. The CDR3 region is CASSEVAGNTEAFF. CDR3 sequence (DNA): TGTGCCAGCAGTGAGGTGGCGGGGAACACTGAAGCTTTCTTT.

The CDR3 is CSVRGLAGGRETQYF. Here the CDR3 DNA reads TGCAGCGTCCGCGGACTAGCGGGGGGTAGGGAGACCCAGTACTTC. This chain connects TRBV29-1 to TRBJ2-5; the match to TRBD2 covers 14 bases. J lost 5 bases, V lost 6 bases, and 8 bases had no gene match. Per the germline V gene, CDR1 is SQVTM and CDR2 is ANQGSEA. The CDR3 length is 15 residues.

The chain is built from TRBV5-1 and TRBJ1-1, with D unresolved. Germline V gives CDR1 SGHRS, CDR2 YFSETQ. Trimming removed 7 bases at V and 3 bases at J, with 13 bases between. The CDR3 is 13 amino acids. The CDR3 loop reads CASGEDLYTEAFF. CDR3 sequence (DNA): TGCGCCAGCGGAGAGGATCTGTACACTGAAGCTTTCTTT.

This chain joins TRBV19 and TRBJ1-2, with 8 bases matching TRBD1. The CDR3 loop spans 14 amino acids. V shed 7 bases, J shed 4 bases, and the junction held 8 bases outside the gene matches. CDR1 is LNHDA, CDR2 SQIVND, per germline (reference sequence). The DNA of the CDR3 is TGTGCCAGTACCACCGACAGGGGAGCCTATGGCTACACCTTC. This encodes CASTTDRGAYGYTF.

The genes are TRBV4-1 and TRBJ2-7, with 11 bases lining up with TRBD1. Losses at the gene ends were 0 bases for V and 7 bases for J; bases not matched to a gene: 8. Germline CDR1 reads MGHRA; CDR2 reads YSYEKL. The length of the CDR3 is 16 residues. CDR3 protein: CASSQDYRTGGVEQYF. The CDR3 DNA sequence: TGCGCCAGCAGCCAAGATTATCGGACAGGGGGCGTTGAGCAGTACTTC.

V and J are TRBV7-3 and TRBJ2-1; 11 bases agree with TRBD2. Germline V gene data show CDR1 as SGHTA and CDR2 as FQGTGA. The length of the CDR3 is 17 residues. The trim removed 6 bases at V and 3 bases at J, leaving 10 bases unmatched. The DNA of the CDR3 is TGTGCCAGCAGGACAACTAGCGGGGGAAACGTCTACAATGAGCAGTTCTTC. Translated, it gives CASRTTSGGNVYNEQFF.

A word on this clone: Other DNA sequences in this sample translate to the same CDR3. The V call is TRBV9, the J call TRBJ1-6; D perhaps matches TRBD1 (6 bases). Between the trimmed V and J ends, which lost 0 bases and 7 bases, there was a span of 8 bases. There are 14 residues in the CDR3. Germline V gene data show CDR1 as SGDLS and CDR2 as YYNGEE. CDR3 in DNA: TGTGCCAGCAGCGTAGGGACAGTCAATTCACCCCTCCACTTT. Protein product: CASSVGTVNSPLHF.

This clone was found a few times. The chain is built from TRBV30 and TRBJ2-1, with D unresolved. The length of the CDR3 is 12 residues. The germline V and J ends were trimmed by 1 base and 7 bases, with 8 bases remaining between them. Germline values: CDR1 GTSNPN, CDR2 SVGIG (reference sequence). The CDR3 DNA reads TGTGCCTGGAGTGCCCTGTCTAATGAGCAGTTCTTC. Encoded protein: CAWSALSNEQFF.

The chain combines TRBV5-6 with TRBJ2-3; 13 positions agree with TRBD2. The CDR3 length is 16 residues. V shed 4 bases, J shed 4 bases, and the junction held 6 bases outside the gene matches. Germline lookup yields CDR1 SGHDT and CDR2 YYEEEE. The CDR3 nucleotides are TGTGCCAGCAGCACACTACTAGCGGGGGGGCCAGATACGCAGTATTTT. Translating gives CASSTLLAGGPDTQYF.

This rearrangement joins TRBV24-1 to TRBJ2-2, with unresolved D. Germline CDR1 and CDR2: KGHDR and SFDVKD. This CDR3 spans 13 amino acids. Trimming left V 3 bases short and J 4 bases short, with 5 bases between. The CDR3 DNA is TGTGCCACCAGTGATCGGTCCACCGGGGAGCTGTTTTTT. It yields the protein CATSDRSTGELFF.

This clone was seen a handful of times. The chain has TRBV1 and TRBJ1-2; TRBD1 is taken as the D call from the table, unchecked against the DNA. TRBV1 is noted as a pseudogene. The CDR3 covers 14 residues. Here the CDR3 reads CTSSPGQGRRGYTF. The CDR3 nucleotides read TGCACCAGCAGCCCTGGACAGGGTCGGCGTGGCTACACCTTC.

The gene calls are TRBV30 and TRBJ2-2; D not resolved. Deletions cut 2 bases from V and 8 bases from J, with 6 bases between. CDR3 length equals 11 residues. Looked up from germline, CDR1 is GTSNPN and CDR2 is SVGIG (reference sequence). The CDR3 reads CAWSKEGELFF. The CDR3 DNA is TGTGCCTGGAGTAAGGAGGGGGAGCTGTTTTTT. Full variable domain (outside the CDR3, taken from reference TRBV30 and TRBJ2-2): SQTIHQWPATLVQPVGSPLSLECTVEGTSNPNLYWYRQAAGRGLQLLFYSVGIGQISSEVPQNLSASRPQDRQFILSSKKLLLSDSGFYLCAWSKEGELFFGEGSRLTVL.

This chain connects TRBV10-3 to TRBJ2-1; 8 positions agree with TRBD1. Germline-derived CDR1 and CDR2 are ENHRY and SYGVKD. The CDR3 contains 14 residues. V lost 4 bases and J lost 5; bases outside the gene matches: 4. CDR3 sequence (DNA): TGTGCCATCAGTGGACAGGGGCCCAACAATGAGCAGTTCTTC. Amino acids: CAISGQGPNNEQFF.

In the case of this clone: This same CDR3 is encoded by further DNA sequences in the sample. V and J are TRBV27 and TRBJ2-7, with unresolved D. The V and J ends lost 2 bases and 3 bases respectively, with 8 bases between them. This CDR3 spans 13 amino acids. CDR1 MNHEY and CDR2 SMNVEV come from the germline V gene (reference sequence). In DNA, the CDR3 is TGTGCCAGCAGTTTAATGGCTAGCTACGAGCAGTACTTC. Protein sequence: CASSLMASYEQYF.

V is TRBV5-1 and J is TRBJ2-1; 7 bases match TRBD2. CDR3 length equals 14 residues. Germline CDR1 SGHRS, CDR2 YFSETQ. V lost 6 bases and J lost 3; bases outside the gene matches: 6. This CDR3 reads CASTQGGGYNEQFF. DNA for the CDR3: TGCGCCAGCACCCAAGGCGGGGGCTACAATGAGCAGTTCTTC. The variable domain in full, with the rest retrieved from reference TRBV5-1 and TRBJ2-1, is KAGVTQTPRYLIKTRGQQVTLSCSPISGHRSVSWYQQTPGQGLQFLFEYFSETQRNKGNFPGRFSGRQFSNSRSEMNVSTLELGDSALYLCASTQGGGYNEQFFGPGTRLTVL.

The DNA for the CDR3 is TGTGCCAGCTCAGAAATCTCAGGAGAGACCCAGTACTTC. This gives the protein CASSEISGETQYF. V and J are TRBV18 and TRBJ2-5; D not resolved. V was clipped by 5 bases and J by 4 bases, with 11 bases between them. The length of the CDR3 is 13 residues. The germline CDR1 and CDR2 sequences are KGHSH and LQKENI.

The chain is built from TRBV30 and TRBJ2-1; D is ambiguous. Germline V gene data show CDR1 as GTSNPN and CDR2 as SVGIG (reference sequence). V was cut by 0 bases and J by 10 bases, with 7 bases left in between. CDR3 size: 11 residues. CDR3 nucleotide sequence: TGTGCCTGGAGTGTACGGTTCGAGCAGTTCTTC. This translates into CAWSVRFEQFF.